What follows describes a single T cell receptor (beta chain). The data were obtained in a study of control samples from healthy donors and cancer patients. Data came from immunoSEQ multiplex PCR; TCRdb stores just in-frame clones and leaves some out. The repertoire has roughly 92,000 clones, about 88% of them found once; the top ten carry around 1.3%. Germline loops: CDR1 MNHNS, CDR2 SASEGT. This CDR3 has 15 residues. V lost 2 bases and J 6 bases, leaving 17 bases between the germline ends. The chain employs TRBV6-1 and TRBJ2-7; possibly TRBD1 or TRBD2 for D (6 bases each). The clonotype comes from a woman in her forties or fifties in good health. Specimen: blood. The CDR3 region has the DNA TGTGCCAGCAGTGAATTTAAGGGGGGCATGGGCGAGCAGTACTTC. This gives the protein CASSEFKGGMGEQYF.